This TCR beta chain is drawn from a study of T cells in Graves' hyperthyroidism and ophthalmopathy. From RNA transcripts, TCR beta CDR3 regions were amplified. With the HTBI primer set, the TCR CDR3 went through a first round of RT-PCR. MiXCR, run by TCRdb on the multiplex PCR reads, gives a single entry per CDR3 protein. This sample has about 600,000 distinct CDR3 sequences; 16% occur once, and the top ten carry around 3.5%. This clonotype was counted between two and nine times. Uncontrolled infection, other autoimmune disease, pregnancy or lactation excluded patients. The sequenced sample consisted of blood. The source is a woman in her thirties or forties with Graves' ophthalmopathy.

The CDR3 loop reads CASSLGVEVNQPQHF. CDR3 DNA sequence: TGTGCCAGCAGCTTGGGGGTCGAGGTCAATCAGCCCCAGCATTTT. The chain combines TRBV5-5 with TRBJ1-5; D gene ambiguous. The germline CDR1 and CDR2 sequences are SGHKS and YYEKEE (reference sequence). CDR3 size: 15 residues. Trimming pared 0 bases from V and 3 bases from J, leaving 10 bases between.